The rows below give T cell receptor beta chains drawn from one sample of a study of shared T cell receptors in the human thymus. This table comes from immunoSEQ multiplex PCR, and its TCRdb copy is limited to in-frame clones, with some not included. The data show 700,000 or so clones, approximately 85% seen once. This same sample was also taken into another study, of human thymus T cells.

The sample taken for sequencing was thymocytes. The receptors derive from a girl less than two years old with a congenital heart defect. The conserved cysteine and the conserved F or W are not part of the CDR3 here.

>TRBV27|TRBJ2-5
ASSFLLGATETQY
>TRBV5-6|TRBJ2-2
ASSLDAGLNTGELF
>TRBV27|TRBJ2-2
ASSAGGQGHTGELF
>TRBV28|TRBJ1-5
ASSHLPRTAKDQPQH
>TRBV19|TRBJ1-3
ASRKRTGSVNTIY
>TRBV10-3|TRBJ1-1
AISEGTGNTEAF
>TRBV12-5|TRBJ1-1
ASGLAVPQGSDYTEAF
>TRBV27|TRBJ2-1
ATTGQGNEQF
>TRBV9|TRBJ1-5
ASSVQVGQPQH
>TRBV10-2|TRBJ1-1
ASSGALRDTEAF
>TRBV4-1|TRBJ2-6
ASSQDRAGADVLT
>TRBV29-1|TRBJ1-2
SVELGQGGYGYT
>TRBV5-1|TRBJ1-2
ASSSMAGRGYGYT
>TRBV19|TRBJ2-1
ASRGDRTDEQF
>TRBV2|TRBJ1-5
ASSADRSNQPQH
>TRBV14|TRBJ2-3
ASSQTTSGGCTDTQY
>TRBV6-1|TRBJ1-5
ASRGRGSNQPQH
>TRBV28|TRBJ1-5
ASSFGPFQPQH
>TRBV5-6|TRBJ1-1
ASSLEQGGTEAF
>TRBV28|TRBJ1-6
ASSNGTGPYNSPLH
>TRBV4-3|TRBJ2-3
ASSQDPGVSDTQY
>TRBV7-6|TRBJ1-3
ASSSTGAGRIPIY
>TRBV11-2|TRBJ1-2
ASSTPGGTEYGYT
>TRBV28|TRBJ1-2
ASSGTGMNYGYT
>TRBV5-1|TRBJ2-1
ASTNRGVYNEQF
>TRBV19|TRBJ1-6
ASSIDGQNNSPLH
>TRBV27|TRBJ1-5
ASNSVGQDNQPQH
>TRBV28|TRBJ2-5
ASSLQDSGQGETQY
>TRBV7-2|TRBJ2-7
ASSRLAGPYEQY
>TRBV9|TRBJ2-3
ASSVGGGASTDTQY
>TRBV4-1|TRBJ1-1
ASSQALLGTMNTEAF
>TRBV10-1|TRBJ2-3
ASSEPKTQGLAGASSTDTQY
>TRBV19|TRBJ1-1
ASSTFHGSPAF
>TRBV9|TRBJ1-1
ASSVQKQGRTEAF
>TRBV6-1|TRBJ1-1
ASIVSPVNTEAF
>TRBV18|TRBJ2-2
ASSPRPFFNTGELF
>TRBV5-6|TRBJ1-1
ASSRGRGTEAF
>TRBV5-4|TRBJ2-3
ASSLGLTGGTDTQY
>TRBV15|TRBJ1-4
ATRARTGINEKLF
>TRBV7-9|TRBJ1-1
ASSPLGWGGRATEAF
>TRBV5-6|TRBJ1-2
ASSFIQEYGYT
>TRBV5-4|TRBJ2-5
ASRGGETQY
>TRBV10-3|TRBJ2-3
AIRRGPSTDTQY
>TRBV15|TRBJ2-1
ATSEPHTGTSEQIRYYNEQF
>TRBV7-2|TRBJ2-3
ASSSMSLVVTTDTQY
>TRBV4-1|TRBJ2-2
ASSPPGLARRANTGELF
>TRBV19|TRBJ1-6
ASSIRGQGSTSYNSPLH
>TRBV5-5|TRBJ1-2
ASSLETGSYGYT